Detailed here is one T cell receptor (beta chain). Only in-frame clones appear in the TCRdb table, and some are missing; sequencing was by immunoSEQ multiplex PCR. Of about 70,000 clones listed, 88% were seen once; the top ten hold about 1.4%. The data belong to a study of blood T cell repertoires in COVID-19. Study at large: Sites in the United States, Italy and Spain provided acute and convalescent COVID-19 samples. The analysed material was cDNA or gDNA that came from T cells, B-cell-depleted T cells, or PBMCs.

Germline CDR1 MNHEY, CDR2 SVGAGI. The CDR3 is made up of 13 amino acids. V shed 6 bases, J shed 2 bases, and the junction held 4 bases outside the gene matches. The rearrangement links TRBV6-5 to TRBJ2-7, with TRBD2 matching over 7 bases. The TCR was taken from a human donor in a cohort sampled during active COVID-19. The sample consisted of peripheral blood. The CDR3 sequence is CASSQGGTYEQYF. Here the CDR3 DNA reads TGTGCCAGCAGCCAGGGAGGGACCTACGAGCAGTACTTC.